This is a list of T cell receptor beta chains from one sample in a study of cytomegalovirus exposure and HLA in healthy donors. Profiling relied on immunoSEQ multiplex PCR, and the TCRdb table lists in-frame clones only, not all of them. The sample table includes more than 40,000 clones. The specimen sequenced was PBMCs. These receptors originate from a male donor in good health and CMV-seronegative. CDR3s include the opening cysteine and the closing phenylalanine or tryptophan. The order of the fields is J gene, V gene, CDR3 protein.

j_call: TRBJ1-5
v_call: TRBV25-1
cdr3_aa: CASHTGAQPQHF

j_call: TRBJ2-7
v_call: TRBV13
cdr3_aa: CASSSRTFSGGLYEQYF

j_call: TRBJ2-1
v_call: TRBV30
cdr3_aa: CAWSSLRGGANEQFF

j_call: TRBJ1-5
v_call: TRBV19
cdr3_aa: CASRWDRDSGQPQHF

j_call: TRBJ1-5
v_call: TRBV6-1
cdr3_aa: CASSEEGQGHQPQHF

j_call: TRBJ2-5
v_call: TRBV27
cdr3_aa: CASSPRILAGEETQYF

j_call: TRBJ1-4
v_call: TRBV7-6
cdr3_aa: CASSWTGNNEKLFF

j_call: TRBJ2-5
v_call: TRBV27
cdr3_aa: CASRGLAGGQYQETQYF

j_call: TRBJ1-1
v_call: TRBV5-6
cdr3_aa: CASSLQGRTAFF

j_call: TRBJ2-7
v_call: TRBV10-3
cdr3_aa: CAISGSAGEQYF

j_call: TRBJ2-7
v_call: TRBV6-5
cdr3_aa: CASSLPGQGNEQYF

j_call: TRBJ1-1
v_call: TRBV6-1
cdr3_aa: CASRFLGRNTEAFF

j_call: TRBJ2-6
v_call: TRBV30
cdr3_aa: CAWITGAGANVLTF